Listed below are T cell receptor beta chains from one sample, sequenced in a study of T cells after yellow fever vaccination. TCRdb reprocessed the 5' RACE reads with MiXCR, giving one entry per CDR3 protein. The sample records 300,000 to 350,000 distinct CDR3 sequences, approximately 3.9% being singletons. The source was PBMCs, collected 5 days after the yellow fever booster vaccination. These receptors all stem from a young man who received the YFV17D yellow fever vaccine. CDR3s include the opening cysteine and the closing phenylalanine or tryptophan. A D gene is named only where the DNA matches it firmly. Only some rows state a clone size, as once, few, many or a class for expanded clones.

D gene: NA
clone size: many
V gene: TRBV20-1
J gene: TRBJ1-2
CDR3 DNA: TGCAGTGCTAGACCAGGGGTGACGAATGGCTACACCTTC
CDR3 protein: CSARPGVTNGYTF

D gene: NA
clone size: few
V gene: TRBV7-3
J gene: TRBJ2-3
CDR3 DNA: TGTGCCAGCAGCTCCGGGCTAGCGAGGACAGATACGCAGTATTTT
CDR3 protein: CASSSGLARTDTQYF

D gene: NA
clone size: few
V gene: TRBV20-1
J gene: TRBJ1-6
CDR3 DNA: TGCAGTGCTTTTCCAGGACAGCTCAATTCACCCCTCCACTTT
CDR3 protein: CSAFPGQLNSPLHF

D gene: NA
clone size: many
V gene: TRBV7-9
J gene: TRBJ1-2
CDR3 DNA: TGTGCCAGCAGCTTTTCCTATGGCTACACCTTC
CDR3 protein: CASSFSYGYTF

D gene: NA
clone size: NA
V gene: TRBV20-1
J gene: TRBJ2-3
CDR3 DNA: TGCAGTGCGGACGGATTACAGGGCCGCACAGATACGCAGTATTTT
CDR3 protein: CSADGLQGRTDTQYF

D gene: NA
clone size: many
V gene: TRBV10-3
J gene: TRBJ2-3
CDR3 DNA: TGTGCCATCAGTGAGTCGGGAGCAGATACGCAGTATTTT
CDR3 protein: CAISESGADTQYF

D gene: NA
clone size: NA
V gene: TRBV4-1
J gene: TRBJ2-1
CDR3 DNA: TGCGCCAGCAGCCAAGGTTCGGGGGTCGAGCAGTTCTTC
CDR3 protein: CASSQGSGVEQFF

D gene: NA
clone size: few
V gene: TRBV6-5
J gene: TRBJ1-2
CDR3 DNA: TGTGCCAGCAGTTTAACAGGGAGTGGAAACTATGGCTACACCTTC
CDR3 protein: CASSLTGSGNYGYTF

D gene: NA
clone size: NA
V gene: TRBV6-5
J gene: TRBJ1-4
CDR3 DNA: TGTGCCAGCAGACAGGGCATAACTAATGAAAAACTGTTTTTT
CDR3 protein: CASRQGITNEKLFF

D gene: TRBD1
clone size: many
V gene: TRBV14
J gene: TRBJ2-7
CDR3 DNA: TGTGCCAGCAGCCCGGGGACAGGGGGCATCTACGAGCAGTACTTC
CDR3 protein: CASSPGTGGIYEQYF

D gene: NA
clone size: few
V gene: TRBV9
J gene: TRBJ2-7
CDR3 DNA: TGTGCCAGCAGCGTATCGGGGGACAGCCGATCCTACGAGCAGTACTTC
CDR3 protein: CASSVSGDSRSYEQYF

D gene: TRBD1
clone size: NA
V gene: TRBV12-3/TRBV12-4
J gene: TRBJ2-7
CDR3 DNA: TGTGCCAGCGGACCAACAGGGGCCACCTACGAGCAGTACTTC
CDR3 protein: CASGPTGATYEQYF

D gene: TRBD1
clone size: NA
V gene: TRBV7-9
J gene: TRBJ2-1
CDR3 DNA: TGTGCCAGCCGACAGGGCACCACCAATGAGCAGTTCTTC
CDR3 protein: CASRQGTTNEQFF

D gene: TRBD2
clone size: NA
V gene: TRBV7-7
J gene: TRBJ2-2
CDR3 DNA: TGTGCTAGCAGCCCCGGACTAGCGGGGTCAACGAACACCGGGGAGCTGTTTTTT
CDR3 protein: CASSPGLAGSTNTGELFF

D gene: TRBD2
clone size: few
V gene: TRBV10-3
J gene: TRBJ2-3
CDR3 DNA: TGTGCCATCAGTGCTTTGGGGGAGGGGACAGATACGCAGTATTTT
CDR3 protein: CAISALGEGTDTQYF

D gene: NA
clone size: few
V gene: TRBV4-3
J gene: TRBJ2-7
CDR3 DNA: TGCGCCAGCAGCCAAGTGGGCCACGAGCAGTACTTC
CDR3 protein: CASSQVGHEQYF

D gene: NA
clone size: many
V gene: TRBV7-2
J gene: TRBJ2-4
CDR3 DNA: TGTGCCAGCAGCCCACTAGCCAAAAACATTCAGTACTTC
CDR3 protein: CASSPLAKNIQYF

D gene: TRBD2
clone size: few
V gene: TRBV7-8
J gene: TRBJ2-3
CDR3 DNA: TGTGCCAGCAGCGGCCCGACTAGCTTCACAGATACGCAGTATTTT
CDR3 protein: CASSGPTSFTDTQYF

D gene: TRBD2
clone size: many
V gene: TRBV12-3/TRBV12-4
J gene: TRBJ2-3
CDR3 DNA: TGTGCCAGCAGTCCATTTCAGCCAAAACTAGCGGGGGTCTCGACAGATACGCAGTATTTT
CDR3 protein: CASSPFQPKLAGVSTDTQYF

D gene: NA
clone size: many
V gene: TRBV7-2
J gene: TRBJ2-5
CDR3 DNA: TGTGCCAGCAGCTTAACCCCGAGGGAGGCTGTGGTAGGGACCCAGTACTTC
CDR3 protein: CASSLTPREAVVGTQYF

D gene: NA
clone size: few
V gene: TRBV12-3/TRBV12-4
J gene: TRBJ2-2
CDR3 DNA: TGTGCCAGCACGTCGGAGGGGCGAAGGAACACCGGGGAGCTGTTTTTT
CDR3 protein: CASTSEGRRNTGELFF

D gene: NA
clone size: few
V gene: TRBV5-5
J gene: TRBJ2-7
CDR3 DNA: TGTGCCAGCAGCTTTTCGGTGTCGGAACATTACGAGCAGTACTTC
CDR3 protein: CASSFSVSEHYEQYF

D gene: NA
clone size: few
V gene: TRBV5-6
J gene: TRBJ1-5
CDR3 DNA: TGTGCCAGCAGCTTTGGGGGAAGGGGCAATCAGCCCCAGCATTTT
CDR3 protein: CASSFGGRGNQPQHF

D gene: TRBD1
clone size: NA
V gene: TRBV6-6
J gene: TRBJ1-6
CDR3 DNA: TGTGCCAGCAGCGCGACAGGGGGCGCAACCTCACCCCTCCACTTT
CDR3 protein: CASSATGGATSPLHF

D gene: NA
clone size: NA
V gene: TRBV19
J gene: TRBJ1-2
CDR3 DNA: TGTGCCAGTAGTATCCGGTCCGCCTACTATGGCTACACCTTC
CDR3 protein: CASSIRSAYYGYTF

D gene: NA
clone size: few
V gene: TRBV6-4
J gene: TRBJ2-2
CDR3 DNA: TGTGCCAGCAGTGGAGAAGAAGGCGGGGAGCTGTTTTTT
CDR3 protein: CASSGEEGGELFF

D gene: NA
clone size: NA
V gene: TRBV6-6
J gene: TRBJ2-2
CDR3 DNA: TGTGCCAGCAGTATCACCGGGGAGCTGTTTTTT
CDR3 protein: CASSITGELFF

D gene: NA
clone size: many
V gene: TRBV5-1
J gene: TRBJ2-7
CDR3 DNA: TGCGCCAGCACCCGGGGGGGACAGGGCTACGAGCAGTACTTC
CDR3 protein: CASTRGGQGYEQYF

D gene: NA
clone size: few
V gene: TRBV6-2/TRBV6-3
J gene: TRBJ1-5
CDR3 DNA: TGTGCTACTAGGGTGGGGTTAAGCAATCAGCCCCAGCATTTT
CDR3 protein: CATRVGLSNQPQHF

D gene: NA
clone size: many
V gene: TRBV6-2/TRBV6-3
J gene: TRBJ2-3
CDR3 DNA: TGTGCCAGCAGTTACGTGGGACTTGAAGAAGATACGCAGTATTTT
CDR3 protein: CASSYVGLEEDTQYF

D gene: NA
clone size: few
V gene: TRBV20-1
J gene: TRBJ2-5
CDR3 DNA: TGCAGTGCTACCCCGGTTTGGACCCAGTACTTC
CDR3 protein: CSATPVWTQYF

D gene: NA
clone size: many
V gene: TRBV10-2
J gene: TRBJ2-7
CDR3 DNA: TGCGCCAGCAGGCCTGGGGACTCCTACGAGCAGTACTTC
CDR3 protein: CASRPGDSYEQYF

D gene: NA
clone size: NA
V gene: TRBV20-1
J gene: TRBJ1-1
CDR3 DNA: TGCAGTGCTCCCAAGCAGGGGCGCACTGAAGCTTTCTTT
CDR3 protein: CSAPKQGRTEAFF

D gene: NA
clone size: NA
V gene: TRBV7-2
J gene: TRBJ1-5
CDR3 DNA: TGTGCCAGCAGCTTAAACCGAGAAAATCAGCCCCAGCATTTT
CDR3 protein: CASSLNRENQPQHF

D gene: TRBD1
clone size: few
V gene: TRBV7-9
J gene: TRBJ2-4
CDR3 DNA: TGTGCCAGCAGCTTAGCGGCAGGGGGTGAATTGTTCAAAAACATTCAGTACTTC
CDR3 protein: CASSLAAGGELFKNIQYF

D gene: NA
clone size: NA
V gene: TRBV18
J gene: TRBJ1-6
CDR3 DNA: TGTGCCAGCTCACCAGATGAAGGGGGGCCCCTCCACTTT
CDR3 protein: CASSPDEGGPLHF

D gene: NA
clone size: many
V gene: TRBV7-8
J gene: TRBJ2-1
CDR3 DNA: TGTGCCAGCAGCCCCGACTCCCGGTGGGAGAATGAGCAGTTCTTC
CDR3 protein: CASSPDSRWENEQFF

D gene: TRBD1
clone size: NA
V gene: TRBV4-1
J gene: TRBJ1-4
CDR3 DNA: TGCGCCAGCAGCCACGGGACAGCTACTAATGAAAAACTGTTTTTT
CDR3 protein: CASSHGTATNEKLFF

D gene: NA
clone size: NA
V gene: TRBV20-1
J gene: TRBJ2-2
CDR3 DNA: TGCAGTGCTAGTACATCGAACACCGGGGAGCTGTTTTTT
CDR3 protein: CSASTSNTGELFF

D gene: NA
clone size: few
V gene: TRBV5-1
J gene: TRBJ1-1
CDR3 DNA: TGCGCCAGCAGCTTGGCCGGTCGCTCCCTACCTTTCTTT
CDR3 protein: CASSLAGRSLPFF

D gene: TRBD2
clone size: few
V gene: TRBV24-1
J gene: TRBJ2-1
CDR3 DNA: TGTGCCACCAGTGATAACGGACTAGCGGGCAATGAGCAGTTCTTC
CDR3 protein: CATSDNGLAGNEQFF

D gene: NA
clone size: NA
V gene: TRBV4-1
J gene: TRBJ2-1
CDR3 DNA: TGCGCCAGCAGCCAAGATCGGTATGAGCAGTTCTTC
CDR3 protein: CASSQDRYEQFF

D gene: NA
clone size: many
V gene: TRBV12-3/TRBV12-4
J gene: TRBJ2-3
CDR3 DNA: TGTGCCAGCAGTTTCAATAGCGGAGGAGAGTCTTTT
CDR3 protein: CASSFNSGGESF

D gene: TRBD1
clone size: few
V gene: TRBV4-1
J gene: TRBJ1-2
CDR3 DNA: TGCGCCAGCAGCCATGACAGGGGGAATCGGGGCTACACCTTC
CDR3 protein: CASSHDRGNRGYTF

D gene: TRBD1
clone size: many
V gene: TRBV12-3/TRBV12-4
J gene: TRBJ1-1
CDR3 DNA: TGTGCCAGCACCCGAGGGGGGACAGGGGCGATGAACACTGAAGCTTTCTTT
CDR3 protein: CASTRGGTGAMNTEAFF

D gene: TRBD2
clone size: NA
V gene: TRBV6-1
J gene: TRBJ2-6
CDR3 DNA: TGTGCCAGCAGTGGACTAGCGGGGGGTGGGGCCAACGTCCTGACTTTC
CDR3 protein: CASSGLAGGGANVLTF

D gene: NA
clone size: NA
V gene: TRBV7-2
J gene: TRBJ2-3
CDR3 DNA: TGTGCCAGCAGCTTATCACCAGCAGATACGCAGTATTTT
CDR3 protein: CASSLSPADTQYF

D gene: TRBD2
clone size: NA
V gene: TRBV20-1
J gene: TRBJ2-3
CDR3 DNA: TGCAGTGCTAGAGATCGCGAGCGGGGGAGTGTAGCAGATACGCAGTATTTT
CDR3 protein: CSARDRERGSVADTQYF

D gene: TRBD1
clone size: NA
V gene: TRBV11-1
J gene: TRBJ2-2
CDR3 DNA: TGTGCCAGCAACTCCGGGACAGGAGCCACCGGGGAGCTGTTTTTT
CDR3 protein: CASNSGTGATGELFF

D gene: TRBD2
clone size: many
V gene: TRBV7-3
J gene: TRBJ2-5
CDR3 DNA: TGTGCCAGCAGCCAAACAGGACTAGTAATAGAGACCCAGTACTTC
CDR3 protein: CASSQTGLVIETQYF

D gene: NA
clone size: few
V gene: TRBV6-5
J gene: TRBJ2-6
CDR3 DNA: TGTGCCAGCAGCTTAGGGTTGGGGACCTCTGGGGCCAACGTCCTGACTTTC
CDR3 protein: CASSLGLGTSGANVLTF

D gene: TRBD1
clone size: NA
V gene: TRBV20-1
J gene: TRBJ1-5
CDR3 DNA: TGCAGTGCTAGGGACAAGGACAGGGGATCGAGTTTTTCTCAGCCCCAGCATTTT
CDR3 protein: CSARDKDRGSSFSQPQHF

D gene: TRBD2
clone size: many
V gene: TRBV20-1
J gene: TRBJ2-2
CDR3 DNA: TGCAGTGCCCACGGACTAGCGGGGGGTTACGGGGAGCTGTTTTTT
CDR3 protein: CSAHGLAGGYGELFF

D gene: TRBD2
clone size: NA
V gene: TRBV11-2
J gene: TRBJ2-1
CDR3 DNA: TGTGCCAGCAGCTTAACCACCCCACTCCGGCCTAGCGGGTTGTACAATGAGCAGTTCTTC
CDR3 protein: CASSLTTPLRPSGLYNEQFF

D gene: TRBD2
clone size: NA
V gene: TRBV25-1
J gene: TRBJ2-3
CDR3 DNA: TGTGCCAGCTCCGAGAAGGCGGGGGGGCCCGTAACAGATACGCAGTATTTT
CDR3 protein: CASSEKAGGPVTDTQYF